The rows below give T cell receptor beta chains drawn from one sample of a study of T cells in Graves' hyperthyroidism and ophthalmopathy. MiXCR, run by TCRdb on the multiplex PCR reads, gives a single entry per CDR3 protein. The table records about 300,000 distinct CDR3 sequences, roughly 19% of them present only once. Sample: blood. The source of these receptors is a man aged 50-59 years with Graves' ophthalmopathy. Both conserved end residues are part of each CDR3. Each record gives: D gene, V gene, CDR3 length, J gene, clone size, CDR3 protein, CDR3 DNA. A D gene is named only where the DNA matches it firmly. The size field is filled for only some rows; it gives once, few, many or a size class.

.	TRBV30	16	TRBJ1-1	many	CAWSAWGGPGNTEAFF	TGTGCCTGGAGTGCCTGGGGAGGGCCAGGGAACACTGAAGCTTTCTTT
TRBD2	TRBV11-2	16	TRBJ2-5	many	CASSLSQREGLETQYF	TGTGCCAGCAGCTTGAGCCAGCGGGAGGGCCTAGAGACCCAGTACTTC
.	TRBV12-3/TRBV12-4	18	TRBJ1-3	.	CASSLHHVPESSGNTIYF	TGTGCCAGCAGTTTACATCATGTCCCGGAGAGCTCTGGAAACACCATATATTTT
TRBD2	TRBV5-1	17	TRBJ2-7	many	CASSSVPILAADYEQYF	TGCGCCAGCAGTAGTGTTCCAATCCTAGCGGCCGACTACGAGCAGTACTTC
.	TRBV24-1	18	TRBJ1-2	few	CATSDPTTSGPANYGYTF	TGTGCCACCAGTGATCCGACCACTTCAGGGCCAGCTAACTATGGCTACACCTTC
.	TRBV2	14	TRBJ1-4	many	CASSSPATNEKLFF	TGTGCCAGCAGCTCACCAGCAACTAATGAAAAACTGTTTTTT
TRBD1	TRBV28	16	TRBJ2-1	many	CASSPMGQGNYNEQFF	TGTGCCAGCAGTCCCATGGGACAGGGAAACTACAATGAGCAGTTCTTC
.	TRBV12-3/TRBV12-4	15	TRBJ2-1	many	CASSSLVVSSDEQFF	TGTGCCAGCAGTTCGTTGGTAGTCAGTTCTGATGAGCAGTTCTTC
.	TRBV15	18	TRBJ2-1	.	CATSRDRKRVFSYNEQFF	TGTGCCACCAGCAGAGATCGGAAGAGAGTGTTCTCCTACAATGAGCAGTTCTTC
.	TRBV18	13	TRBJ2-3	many	CASSPPSTDTQYF	TGTGCCAGCTCACCACCTAGCACAGATACGCAGTATTTT
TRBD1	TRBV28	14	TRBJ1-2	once	CASRTQGLRDGYTF	TGTGCCAGCAGGACACAGGGGTTAAGGGATGGCTACACCTTC
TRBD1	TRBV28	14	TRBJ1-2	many	CASSFQTGLYGYTF	TGTGCCAGCAGTTTTCAGACAGGGCTCTATGGCTACACCTTC
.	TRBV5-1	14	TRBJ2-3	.	CASSFGTTADTQYF	TGCGCCAGCAGCTTCGGGACAACGGCAGATACGCAGTATTTT
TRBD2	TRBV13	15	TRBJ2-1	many	CASSSTLAGDREQFF	TGTGCCAGCAGCTCCACCCTAGCGGGAGATCGTGAGCAGTTCTTC
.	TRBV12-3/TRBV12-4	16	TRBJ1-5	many	CASSLVRLSRHQPQHF	TGTGCCAGCAGTTTAGTCAGGCTCTCCCGACATCAGCCCCAGCATTTT
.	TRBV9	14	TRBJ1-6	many	CASSVEQENSPLHF	TGTGCCAGCAGCGTAGAACAGGAAAATTCACCCCTCCACTTT
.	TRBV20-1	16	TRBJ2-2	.	CSARGVRDGDTGELFF	TGCAGTGCTAGGGGGGTCCGGGACGGGGACACCGGGGAGCTGTTTTTT
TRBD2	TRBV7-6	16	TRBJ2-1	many	CASSSRGTSGYNEQFF	TGTGCCAGCAGTTCCCGTGGGACTAGCGGTTACAATGAGCAGTTCTTC
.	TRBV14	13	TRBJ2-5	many	CASSQDRGTSQYF	TGTGCCAGCAGCCAAGACCGGGGGACGTCCCAGTACTTC
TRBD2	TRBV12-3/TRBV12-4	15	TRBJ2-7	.	CASSRGPAGGYEQYF	TGTGCCAGCAGTCGAGGGCCAGCGGGAGGGTATGAGCAGTACTTC
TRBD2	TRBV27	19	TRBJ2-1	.	CASSPRLRLAGEKYNEQFF	TGTGCCAGCAGTCCGAGACTCCGACTAGCGGGAGAAAAGTACAATGAGCAGTTCTTC